This is a list of T cell receptor beta chains from one sample in a study of radiation and T cells in renal cell carcinoma. The assay was immunoSEQ multiplex PCR, and TCRdb's table has in-frame clones only and misses some. Of just over 95,000 clones in the sample, around 83% were seen once. The material was blood, obtained from a patient whose treatment included radiotherapy and nephrectomy. The receptors were sampled from a man between 60 and 75 years old with renal cell carcinoma. Each CDR3 is given with its conserved first and last residue. D genes are given only for firm matches. The size entry is marked missing in some rows and otherwise reads once, few, many or a size class.

TRBV14	NA	few	TRBJ2-7	TGTGCCAGCAGCCAAGAAGAAGCGCTCCCTTACGAGCAGTACTTC	CASSQEEALPYEQYF
TRBV12-5	TRBD1	once	TRBJ2-1	TGTGCTAGTGGGCAAGGGACAGAACACAATGAGCAGTTCTTC	CASGQGTEHNEQFF
TRBV7-9	TRBD2	NA	TRBJ2-7	TGTGCCAGCAGCCCTGGACTAGCGGGAGCCTACGAGCAGTACTTC	CASSPGLAGAYEQYF
TRBV19	TRBD1	NA	TRBJ1-5	TGTGCCAGTAGTATAACAGGGGGTGTAGATCAGCCCCAGCATTTT	CASSITGGVDQPQHF
TRBV28	NA	NA	TRBJ2-7	TGTGCCAGCAGTTCAGCCGACTCCTACGAGCAGTACTTC	CASSSADSYEQYF
TRBV7-9	NA	NA	TRBJ2-7	TGTGCCAGCAAAAAAGACAGGTTAGACGAGCAGTACTTC	CASKKDRLDEQYF
TRBV7-9	NA	NA	TRBJ2-5	TGTGCCAGCAGCTTAGCTAGTCAAGAGACCCAGTACTTC	CASSLASQETQYF
TRBV7-6	NA	NA	TRBJ2-7	TGTGCCAGCAGCTTAGCCGTAGGTGTCGAGCAGTACTTC	CASSLAVGVEQYF
TRBV10-2	TRBD2	NA	TRBJ2-7	TGCGCCAGCATCCCGGGACTAGGGAGTGAGCAGTACTTC	CASIPGLGSEQYF
TRBV6-5	NA	NA	TRBJ1-1	TGTGCCAGCAGCCCCAGACCCCGCGGCACTGAAGCTTTCTTT	CASSPRPRGTEAFF
TRBV7-9	TRBD1	NA	TRBJ2-6	TGTGCCAGCAGCTTAGAGACAGGGTCTGGGGCCAACGTCCTGACTTTC	CASSLETGSGANVLTF
TRBV5-6	TRBD2	once	TRBJ2-7	TGTGCCAGCAGCTTCGGGACTAGCGGCCCCTACGAGCAGTACTTC	CASSFGTSGPYEQYF
TRBV5-1	NA	NA	TRBJ2-6	TGCGCCAGCAGCAAAGGACGGACCTCTGGGGCCAACGTCCTGACTTTC	CASSKGRTSGANVLTF
TRBV27	NA	NA	TRBJ2-7	TGTGCCAGCAGTTTTCAGCGGGTCCCCTACGAGCAGTACTTC	CASSFQRVPYEQYF
TRBV2	NA	NA	TRBJ2-2	TGTGCCAGCAGAGTCGACACCGGGGAGCTGTTTTTT	CASRVDTGELFF
TRBV19	NA	NA	TRBJ2-7	TGTGCCAGTAGTATTGGCAGAAATTACGAGCAGTACTTC	CASSIGRNYEQYF
TRBV9	TRBD2	NA	TRBJ2-7	TGTGCCAGCAGCTCCTTTAGCGGGAGGGGACCTTACGAGCAGTACTTC	CASSSFSGRGPYEQYF
TRBV5-1	TRBD1	NA	TRBJ2-7	TGCGCCAGCAGCTTGCGTACAGGGGACTACGAGCAGTACTTC	CASSLRTGDYEQYF
TRBV28	NA	NA	TRBJ2-5	TGTGCCAGCAGTTTCGCTAGGGAGACCCAGTACTTC	CASSFARETQYF
TRBV28	NA	NA	TRBJ2-5	TGTGCCAGCAGTTCCCGCTTATCAGGAGCGGAGACCCAGTACTTC	CASSSRLSGAETQYF
TRBV5-3	TRBD2	NA	TRBJ2-1	TGTGCCAGAAGCCGGCTGACGGGGGAGGGTAACAATGAGCAGTTCTTC	CARSRLTGEGNNEQFF
TRBV19	NA	NA	TRBJ1-5	TGTGCCAGTAGTATCCCCAGGGGTTATCAGCCCCAGCATTTT	CASSIPRGYQPQHF
TRBV5-4	TRBD2	NA	TRBJ2-1	TGTGCCAGCAGCTTGCTGCTAGCGGGACCTAATGAGCAGTTCTTC	CASSLLLAGPNEQFF
TRBV7-9	NA	NA	TRBJ1-5	TGTGCCAGCAGCTTAACAGGGAAGCAGCCCCAGCATTTT	CASSLTGKQPQHF
TRBV28	NA	few	TRBJ1-1	TGTGCCAGCAGTGCAGGGCACACTGAAGCTTTCTTT	CASSAGHTEAFF
TRBV11-2	TRBD1	NA	TRBJ2-7	TGTGCCAGCAGCTCTCAGGGGGGCAGGGGGCATTACGAGCAGTACTTC	CASSSQGGRGHYEQYF